This T cell receptor beta chain derives from a study of blood T cell repertoires in COVID-19. Original processing notes: Counts of nucleated cells, estimated from reference gene primer amplification, were obtained. Assay used: immunoSEQ multiplex PCR; TCRdb lists only in-frame clones, some missing. The V and J calls and the clone size are those of that table, but D and trimming were determined from the DNA. The sample has approximately 240,000 clones, roughly 80% seen once. V lost 5 bases, J lost 1 base, and 7 bases stayed unmatched. The germline V gene has CDR1 SGHAT and CDR2 FQNNGV. This CDR3 has 16 amino acids.

This chain uses TRBV11-2 with TRBJ2-2, with 7 bases lining up with TRBD2. This TCR came from an elderly woman with active or convalescent COVID-19. The sequenced material came from peripheral blood. The CDR3 sequence: CASSPHSGQNTGELFF. In DNA, the CDR3 is TGTGCCAGCAGCCCTCATAGCGGGCAGAACACCGGGGAGCTGTTTTTT.